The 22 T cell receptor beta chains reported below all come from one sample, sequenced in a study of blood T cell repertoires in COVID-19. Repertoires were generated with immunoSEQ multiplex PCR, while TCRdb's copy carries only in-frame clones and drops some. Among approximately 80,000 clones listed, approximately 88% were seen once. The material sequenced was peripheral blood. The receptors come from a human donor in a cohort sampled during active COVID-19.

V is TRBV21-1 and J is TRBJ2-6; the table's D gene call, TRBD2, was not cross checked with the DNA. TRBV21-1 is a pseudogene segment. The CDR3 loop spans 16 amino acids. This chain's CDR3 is CASLGGRGSGANVLTF. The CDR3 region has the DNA TGTGCCAGCCTTGGAGGGCGGGGCTCTGGGGCCAACGTCCTGACTTTC.

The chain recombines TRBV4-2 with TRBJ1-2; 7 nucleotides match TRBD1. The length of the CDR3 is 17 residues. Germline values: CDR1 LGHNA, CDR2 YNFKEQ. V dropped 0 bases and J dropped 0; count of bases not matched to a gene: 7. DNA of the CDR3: TGTGCCAGCAGCCAAGATAGGGGGCGCGTCTCTAACTATGGCTACACCTTC. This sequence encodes CASSQDRGRVSNYGYTF.

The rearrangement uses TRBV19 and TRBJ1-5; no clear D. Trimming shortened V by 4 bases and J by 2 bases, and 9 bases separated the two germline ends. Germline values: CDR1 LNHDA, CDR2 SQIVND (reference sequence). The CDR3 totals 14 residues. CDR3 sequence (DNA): TGTGCCAGTAGTAACTTGAGAGGCAATCAGCCCCAGCATTTT. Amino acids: CASSNLRGNQPQHF.

Here the CDR3 reads CASSSGQGGAPTEAFF. The DNA for the CDR3 is TGTGCCAGCAGCTCCGGACAGGGTGGGGCCCCTACTGAAGCTTTCTTT. The rearrangement links TRBV7-8 to TRBJ1-1; 8 nucleotides match TRBD1. V shed 4 bases, J shed 5 bases, and the junction held 12 bases outside the gene matches. Germline V lookup: CDR1 SGHVS, CDR2 FQNEAQ. This CDR3 has 16 amino acids.

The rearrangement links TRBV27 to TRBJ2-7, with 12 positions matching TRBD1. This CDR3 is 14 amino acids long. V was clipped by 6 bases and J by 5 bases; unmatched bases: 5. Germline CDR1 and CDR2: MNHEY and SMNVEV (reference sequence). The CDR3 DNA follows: TGTGCCAGCAGCAGGGACAGGGGGCCCCACGAGCAGTACTTC. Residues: CASSRDRGPHEQYF.

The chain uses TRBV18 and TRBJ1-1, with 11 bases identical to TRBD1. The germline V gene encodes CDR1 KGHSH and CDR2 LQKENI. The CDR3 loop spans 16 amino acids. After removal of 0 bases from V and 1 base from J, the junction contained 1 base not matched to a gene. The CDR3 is CASSPPGTGGNTEAFF. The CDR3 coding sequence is TGTGCCAGCTCACCACCCGGGACAGGGGGGAACACTGAAGCTTTCTTT.

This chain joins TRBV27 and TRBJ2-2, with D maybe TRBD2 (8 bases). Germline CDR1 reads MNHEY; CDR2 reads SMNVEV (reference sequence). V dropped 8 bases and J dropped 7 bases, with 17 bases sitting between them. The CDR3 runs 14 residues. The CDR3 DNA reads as TGTGCCAGCGCGGGGGGACAGAATATCGGGGAGCTGTTTTTT. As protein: CASAGGQNIGELFF.

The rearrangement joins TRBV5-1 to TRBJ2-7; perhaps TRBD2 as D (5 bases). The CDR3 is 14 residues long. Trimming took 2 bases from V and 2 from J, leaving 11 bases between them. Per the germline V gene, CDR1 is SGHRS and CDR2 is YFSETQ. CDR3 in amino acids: CASSFGSGPYEQYF. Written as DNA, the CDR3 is TGCGCCAGCAGCTTTGGAAGCGGCCCCTACGAGCAGTACTTC.

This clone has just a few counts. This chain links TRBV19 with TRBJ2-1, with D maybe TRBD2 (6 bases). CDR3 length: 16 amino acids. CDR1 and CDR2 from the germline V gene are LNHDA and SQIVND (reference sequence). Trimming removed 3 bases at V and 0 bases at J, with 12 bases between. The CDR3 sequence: CASSIKRVSSYNEQFF. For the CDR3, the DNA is TGTGCCAGTAGTATCAAGCGGGTTAGCTCCTACAATGAGCAGTTCTTC.

CDR3 region: CASSPTENYNSPLHF. CDR3 nucleotides: TGTGCCAGCAGCCCGACAGAGAACTATAATTCACCCCTCCACTTT. V gene TRBV5-6 combines with J gene TRBJ1-6; D is possibly TRBD1 (5 bases). The CDR3 has 15 amino acids. The germline V gene encodes CDR1 SGHDT and CDR2 YYEEEE. Trimming stripped 4 bases from V and 3 bases from J, with 11 bases between.

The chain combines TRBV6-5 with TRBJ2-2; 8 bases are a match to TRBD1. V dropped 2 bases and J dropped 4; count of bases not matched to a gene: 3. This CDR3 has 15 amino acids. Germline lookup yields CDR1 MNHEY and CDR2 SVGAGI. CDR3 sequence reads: CASSYDRGSTGELFF. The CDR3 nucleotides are TGTGCCAGCAGTTACGACAGGGGAAGCACCGGGGAGCTGTTTTTT.

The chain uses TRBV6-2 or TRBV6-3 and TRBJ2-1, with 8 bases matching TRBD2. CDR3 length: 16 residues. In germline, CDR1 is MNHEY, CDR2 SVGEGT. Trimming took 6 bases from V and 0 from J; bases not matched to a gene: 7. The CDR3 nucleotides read TGTGCCAGCAGCACCTCCCGGGGGGGCTCCTACAATGAGCAGTTCTTC. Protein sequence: CASSTSRGGSYNEQFF.

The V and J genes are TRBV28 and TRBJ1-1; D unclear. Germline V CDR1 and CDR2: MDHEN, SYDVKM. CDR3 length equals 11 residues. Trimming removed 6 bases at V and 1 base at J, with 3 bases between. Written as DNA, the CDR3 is TGTGCCAGCAGGCGGAACACTGAAGCTTTCTTT. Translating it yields CASRRNTEAFF.

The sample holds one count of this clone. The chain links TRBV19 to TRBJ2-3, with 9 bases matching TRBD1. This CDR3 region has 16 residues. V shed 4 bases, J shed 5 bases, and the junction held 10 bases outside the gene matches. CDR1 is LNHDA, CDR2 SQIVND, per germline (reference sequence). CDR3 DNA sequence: TGTGCCAGTAGTAGTAGAACAGGGGGCCGAGGAGATACGCAGTATTTT. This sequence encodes CASSSRTGGRGDTQYF.

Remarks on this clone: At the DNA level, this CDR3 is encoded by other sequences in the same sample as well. The CDR3 bases are TGTGCCAGCTCTCCTTACACAGATACGCAGTATTTT. Amino acids: CASSPYTDTQYF. J is TRBJ2-3 and V is TRBV18; unclear D gene. V was shortened by 6 bases and J by 2 bases, with 6 bases between the two germline ends. CDR1 is KGHSH, CDR2 LQKENI, per germline. This CDR3 region has 12 residues.

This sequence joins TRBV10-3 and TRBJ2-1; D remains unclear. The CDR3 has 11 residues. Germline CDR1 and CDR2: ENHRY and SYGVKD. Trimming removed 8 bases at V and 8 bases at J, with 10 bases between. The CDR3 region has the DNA TGTGCCATCGCCCGCGAGGATGAGCAGTTCTTC. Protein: CAIAREDEQFF.

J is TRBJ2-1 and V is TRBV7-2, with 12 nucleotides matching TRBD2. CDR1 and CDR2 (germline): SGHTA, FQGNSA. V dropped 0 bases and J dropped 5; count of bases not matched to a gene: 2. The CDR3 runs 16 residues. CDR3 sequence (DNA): TGTGCCAGCAGCTTAGCGGGGACTAGCGGGCACAATGAGCAGTTCTTC. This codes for CASSLAGTSGHNEQFF.

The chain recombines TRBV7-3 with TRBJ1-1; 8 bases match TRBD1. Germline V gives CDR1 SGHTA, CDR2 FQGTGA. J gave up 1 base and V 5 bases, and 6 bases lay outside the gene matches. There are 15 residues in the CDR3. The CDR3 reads CASSPQGAPNTEAFF. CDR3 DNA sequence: TGTGCCAGCAGCCCCCAGGGGGCCCCGAACACTGAAGCTTTCTTT.

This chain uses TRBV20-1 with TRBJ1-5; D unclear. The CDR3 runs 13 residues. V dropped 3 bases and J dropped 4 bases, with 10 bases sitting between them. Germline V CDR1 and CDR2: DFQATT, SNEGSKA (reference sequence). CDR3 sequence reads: CSASYSLNQPQHF. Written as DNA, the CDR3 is TGCAGTGCTAGTTACAGCCTTAATCAGCCCCAGCATTTT.

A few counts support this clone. The CDR3, as DNA: TGCGCCAGCAGCTTGTCCGGGCCGCGGGGGTATGGCTACACCTTC. Amino acids: CASSLSGPRGYGYTF. The chain uses TRBV5-1 and TRBJ1-2, with D possibly matching TRBD1 (5 bases). This CDR3 region has 15 residues. V dropped 1 base and J dropped 5 bases, with 15 bases sitting between them. Germline CDR1 is SGHRS and CDR2 is YFSETQ.

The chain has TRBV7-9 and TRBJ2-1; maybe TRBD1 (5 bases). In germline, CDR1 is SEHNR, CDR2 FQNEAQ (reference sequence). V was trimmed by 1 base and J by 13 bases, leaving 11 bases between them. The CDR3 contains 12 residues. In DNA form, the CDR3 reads TGTGCCAGCAGCTTAGACTTGGGGCCCCAGTTCTTC. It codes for CASSLDLGPQFF.

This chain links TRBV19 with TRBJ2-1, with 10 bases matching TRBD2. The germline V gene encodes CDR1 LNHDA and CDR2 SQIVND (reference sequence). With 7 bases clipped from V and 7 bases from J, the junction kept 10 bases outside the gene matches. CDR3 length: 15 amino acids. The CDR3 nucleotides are TGTGCCAGTAAGCAGCGGGAGGGCCTGTATAATGAGCAGTTCTTC. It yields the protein CASKQREGLYNEQFF.